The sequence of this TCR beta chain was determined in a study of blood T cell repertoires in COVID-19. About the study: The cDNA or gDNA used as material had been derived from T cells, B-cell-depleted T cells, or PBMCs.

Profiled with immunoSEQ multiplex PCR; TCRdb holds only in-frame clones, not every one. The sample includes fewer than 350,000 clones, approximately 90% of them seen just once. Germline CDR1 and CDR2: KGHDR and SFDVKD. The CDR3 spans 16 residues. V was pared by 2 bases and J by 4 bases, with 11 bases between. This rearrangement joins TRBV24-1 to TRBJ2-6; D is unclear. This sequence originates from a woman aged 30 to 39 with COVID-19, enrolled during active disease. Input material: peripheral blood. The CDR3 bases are TGTGCCACCAGTGATTCGAACCGCGGCGGGGCCAACGTCCTGACTTTC. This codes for CATSDSNRGGANVLTF.